This TCR beta chain was sequenced for a study of human T cells and chemical hapten exposure. Study at large: Diphenylcyclopropenone was applied weekly to patients' scalps across the approximately 25-week study. DPC 0.01% went on the upper back by patch test, with reading at 6 days. Findings of the study overall: Alopecia in all donors means immunity may differ from healthy individuals.

Turning to this clonotype: Its target is not known.

Looked up from germline, CDR1 is SGHKS and CDR2 is YYEKEE (reference sequence). With 4 bases removed from V and 0 bases from J, the gap between germline ends came to 11 bases. The CDR3 has 15 residues. The time point is: patch test 1, 2 weeks after DPC sensitization. Treatment described: therapeutic diphenylcyclopropenone sensitization with weekly scalp DPC. One entry per CDR3 protein, called by TCRdb with MiXCR from the RACE reads. The sample has around 300,000 distinct CDR3 sequences, 5.5% to 8% seen once; the top ten hold approximately 8%. The chain couples TRBV5-5 to TRBJ1-5; no reliable D call. The clonotype originates from a woman under 30 with alopecia areata. Some clones in this sample may be carry-over from other donors' samples. The sample was whole blood, taken in connection with sensitization to the hapten diphenylcyclopropenone (DPC). DNA of the CDR3: TGTGCCAGCAGCCCCGACACGCATAGCAATCAGCCCCAGCATTTT. Its translation: CASSPDTHSNQPQHF. Based on the CDR3 plus reference TRBV5-5 and TRBJ1-5, the full variable domain is DAGVTQSPTHLIKTRGQQVTLRCSPISGHKSVSWYQQVLGQGPQFIFQYYEKEERGRGNFPDRFSARQFPNYSSELNVNALLLGDSALYLCASSPDTHSNQPQHFGDGTRLSIL.